The rows below give T cell receptor beta chains drawn from one sample of a study of cytomegalovirus exposure and HLA in healthy donors. Measured with immunoSEQ multiplex PCR; TCRdb has only the in-frame clones, and not every one. The sample gives more than 95,000 clones, 60% to 80% of which show up once; 3% to 4% is in the top ten. Material: PBMCs. The source of these receptors is a woman aged 50 to 60 in good health and CMV-seronegative. CDR3s include the opening cysteine and the closing phenylalanine or tryptophan. The order of the fields is J gene, D gene, clone size, V gene, CDR3 protein, CDR3 DNA. A D gene is named only where the DNA matches it firmly. Clone size, where shown, is once, few, many, or a class for clones that have expanded.

>TRBJ2-2|NA|NA|TRBV11-3
CASSHYRSPELFF
TGTGCCAGCAGCCACTACAGGTCCCCGGAGCTGTTTTTT
>TRBJ2-1|TRBD2|NA|TRBV6-5
CASSQTSGKDEQFF
TGTGCCAGCAGCCAAACTAGCGGGAAGGATGAGCAGTTCTTC
>TRBJ2-7|TRBD2|NA|TRBV6-5
CASSELAGSYEQYF
TGTGCCAGCAGCGAACTAGCGGGTTCCTACGAGCAGTACTTC
>TRBJ1-1|NA|NA|TRBV25-1
CASRPRIGTGDTEAFF
TGTGCCAGCAGGCCACGTATCGGGACTGGGGACACTGAAGCTTTCTTT
>TRBJ1-4|NA|NA|TRBV18
CASSRRGSANEKLFF
TGTGCCAGCTCTAGAAGGGGGTCGGCTAATGAAAAACTGTTTTTT
>TRBJ1-2|NA|NA|TRBV7-3
CASSPDRNYGYTF
TGTGCCAGCAGCCCCGACAGAAACTATGGCTACACCTTC
>TRBJ2-3|NA|few|TRBV7-2
CASSASRGHTSTDTQYF
TGTGCCAGCAGCGCATCCAGGGGACACACTAGCACAGATACGCAGTATTTT
>TRBJ2-7|NA|once|TRBV9
CASPTGKRSYEQYF
TGTGCCAGCCCTACAGGGAAACGATCTTACGAGCAGTACTTC
>TRBJ2-1|TRBD2|NA|TRBV5-4
CASSLYTSGRDNEQFF
TGTGCCAGCAGCTTGTATACTAGCGGGAGGGACAATGAGCAGTTCTTC
>TRBJ2-3|NA|NA|TRBV7-2
CASSLILDTQYF
TGTGCCAGCAGCTTAATATTGGATACGCAGTATTTT
>TRBJ2-2|NA|NA|TRBV7-9
CASSSPRTEVNTGELFF
TGTGCCAGCAGCTCCCCCCGGACAGAAGTGAACACCGGGGAGCTGTTTTTT
>TRBJ1-2|TRBD1|NA|TRBV19
CASTPGQGPRGSYGYTF
TGTGCCAGCACCCCGGGACAGGGGCCGCGCGGCTCGTATGGCTACACCTTC
>TRBJ2-1|TRBD2|NA|TRBV9
CASSPRLAGSYNEQFF
TGTGCCAGCAGCCCCCGTCTAGCGGGATCTTACAATGAGCAGTTCTTC
>TRBJ1-1|NA|NA|TRBV28
CASSLDRNTEAFF
TGTGCCAGCAGTTTGGACAGGAACACTGAAGCTTTCTTT
>TRBJ2-7|NA|NA|TRBV5-6
CASSGGFVGLRYEQYF
TGTGCCAGCAGCGGTGGGTTCGTTGGGCTACGCTACGAGCAGTACTTC
>TRBJ2-7|NA|NA|TRBV29-1
CSVAYSLSNEQYF
TGCAGCGTTGCGTACTCCCTGTCGAACGAGCAGTACTTC
>TRBJ2-1|TRBD2|NA|TRBV7-2
CASRLAGGREQFF
TGTGCCAGCAGACTAGCGGGAGGGCGGGAGCAGTTCTTC
>TRBJ1-5|NA|few|TRBV7-9
CASSGRVEGNQPQHF
TGTGCCAGCAGCGGCAGGGTAGAGGGCAATCAGCCCCAGCATTTT
>TRBJ2-1|NA|NA|TRBV25-1
CASSESSEQFF
TGTGCCAGCAGTGAATCCAGTGAGCAGTTCTTC
>TRBJ1-2|NA|few|TRBV28
CASSLIQQAVSRGYTF
TGTGCCAGCAGTTTAATCCAACAGGCGGTCTCAAGGGGCTACACCTTC
>TRBJ2-1|NA|few|TRBV13
CASSSQSQHNEQFF
TGTGCCAGCAGCTCCCAGTCACAACACAATGAGCAGTTCTTC
>TRBJ2-1|TRBD2|NA|TRBV4-1
CASSPRSSGSSNEQFF
TGCGCCAGCAGCCCGAGGTCTAGCGGGAGTTCGAATGAGCAGTTCTTC
>TRBJ2-2|NA|NA|TRBV9
CASSVARLSGELFF
TGTGCCAGCAGCGTAGCACGTTTGAGCGGGGAGCTGTTTTTT
>TRBJ2-1|TRBD2|few|TRBV27
CASSLYLGLADNEQFF
TGTGCCAGCAGTTTATACCTCGGACTAGCGGACAATGAGCAGTTCTTC
>TRBJ2-7|TRBD1|NA|TRBV4-3
CASSATGGAYEQYF
TGCGCCAGCAGCGCAACAGGGGGTGCCTACGAGCAGTACTTC
>TRBJ1-5|TRBD1|NA|TRBV6-1
CASRTGGDQPQHF
TGTGCCAGCAGGACAGGGGGCGATCAGCCCCAGCATTTT
>TRBJ2-5|TRBD1|NA|TRBV7-9
CASSLGGQGAWETQYF
TGTGCCAGCAGCTTAGGAGGACAGGGGGCTTGGGAGACCCAGTACTTC
>TRBJ1-2|NA|NA|TRBV25-1
CASSVGRGSGYTF
TGTGCCAGCAGTGTGGGGCGGGGAAGTGGCTACACCTTC
>TRBJ2-7|NA|NA|TRBV7-9
CASSLATTGFEQYF
TGTGCCAGCAGCTTAGCCACCACAGGGTTCGAGCAGTACTTC
>TRBJ2-7|NA|NA|TRBV29-1
CSVVVAYEQYF
TGCAGCGTTGTGGTAGCCTACGAGCAGTACTTC
>TRBJ2-5|NA|NA|TRBV7-9
CASSLSGGGWETQYF
TGTGCCAGCAGCTTATCTGGGGGCGGTTGGGAGACCCAGTACTTC
>TRBJ2-7|TRBD1|NA|TRBV27
CASSPHPPWTGRPEQYF
TGTGCCAGCAGTCCGCACCCCCCCTGGACAGGGCGTCCAGAGCAGTACTTC
>TRBJ2-7|TRBD2|once|TRBV13
CASSLVLAGQYEQYF
TGTGCCAGCAGCTTGGTACTAGCGGGCCAATACGAGCAGTACTTC
>TRBJ2-7|TRBD2|once|TRBV28
CASSFSVAGGRGGEQYF
TGTGCCAGCAGTTTTTCGGTTGCGGGAGGGCGCGGTGGCGAGCAGTACTTC
>TRBJ2-1|NA|NA|TRBV5-6
CASSVFLEDNEQFF
TGTGCCAGCAGCGTTTTTCTGGAGGACAATGAGCAGTTCTTC
>TRBJ2-1|TRBD1|NA|TRBV4-3
CASSQDRTGSYNEQFF
TGCGCCAGCAGCCAAGATCGGACAGGGTCCTACAATGAGCAGTTCTTC
>TRBJ1-5|TRBD1|once|TRBV19
CASHWDSTSNQPQHF
TGTGCCAGCCATTGGGACAGTACTAGCAATCAGCCCCAGCATTTT
>TRBJ2-1|NA|NA|TRBV11-2
CASSYGQLYNEQFF
TGTGCCAGCAGCTACGGACAGCTATACAATGAGCAGTTCTTC
>TRBJ1-1|NA|few|TRBV9
CASSVGGGSNTEAFF
TGTGCCAGCAGCGTAGGCGGGGGTTCGAACACTGAAGCTTTCTTT
>TRBJ1-2|NA|NA|TRBV5-1
CASSLTEANYGYTF
TGCGCCAGCAGCTTGACAGAAGCTAACTATGGCTACACCTTC
>TRBJ2-1|TRBD1|NA|TRBV28
CASSLSGQGGNNEQFF
TGTGCCAGCAGTTTGTCGGGACAGGGAGGAAACAATGAGCAGTTCTTC
>TRBJ1-1|NA|NA|TRBV20-1
CSAPGYTEAFF
TGCAGTGCTCCGGGGTACACTGAAGCTTTCTTT
>TRBJ2-1|NA|few|TRBV29-1
CSVEVRDNEQFF
TGCAGCGTTGAAGTCCGGGACAATGAGCAGTTCTTC
>TRBJ2-3|NA|NA|TRBV18
CASSLLTDTQYF
TGTGCCAGCTCACTCCTCACAGATACGCAGTATTTT
>TRBJ2-1|TRBD2|few|TRBV4-1
CASSPLLAGGYNEQFF
TGCGCCAGCAGCCCCCTACTAGCGGGAGGGTACAATGAGCAGTTCTTC
>TRBJ1-1|NA|NA|TRBV6-1
CASSLGVLNTEAFF
TGTGCCAGCAGCCTAGGGGTCCTGAACACTGAAGCTTTCTTT
>TRBJ2-7|TRBD1|NA|TRBV28
CASRGTGRDEQYF
TGTGCCAGCAGGGGGACAGGGCGGGACGAGCAGTACTTC
>TRBJ2-7|NA|NA|TRBV7-9
CASSYSTDLYEQYF
TGTGCCAGCAGCTATTCGACAGACCTCTACGAGCAGTACTTC
>TRBJ2-1|TRBD2|few|TRBV9
CASTSGSGGNEQFF
TGTGCCAGCACTAGCGGGAGTGGAGGCAATGAGCAGTTCTTC
>TRBJ1-5|NA|NA|TRBV6-4
CASSPDTNSNQPQHF
TGTGCCAGCAGTCCGGACACAAATAGCAATCAGCCCCAGCATTTT
>TRBJ2-5|NA|once|TRBV19
CASSTGIGETQYF
TGTGCCAGTAGCACAGGGATAGGAGAGACCCAGTACTTC
>TRBJ2-5|NA|NA|TRBV7-2
CASSLANAPGYATQYF
TGTGCCAGCAGCTTAGCCAACGCCCCAGGGTATGCGACCCAGTACTTC
>TRBJ2-7|TRBD2|NA|TRBV25-1
CASSESKSSGRYEQYF
TGTGCCAGCAGTGAATCTAAGTCTAGCGGACGCTACGAGCAGTACTTC
>TRBJ2-5|NA|NA|TRBV30
CAWSDSGGETQYF
TGTGCCTGGAGTGATTCTGGGGGGGAGACCCAGTACTTC
>TRBJ2-2|TRBD2|NA|TRBV4-3
CASSPYLAGAGTGELFF
TGCGCCAGCAGCCCGTACCTGGCGGGAGCGGGCACCGGGGAGCTGTTTTTT
>TRBJ1-2|NA|NA|TRBV15
CATSRVGAGDYGYTF
TGTGCCACCAGCAGAGTGGGGGCTGGGGACTATGGCTACACCTTC
>TRBJ2-3|TRBD2|NA|TRBV29-1
CSVEGGLAGVPDTQYF
TGCAGCGTTGAGGGGGGACTAGCGGGAGTCCCAGATACGCAGTATTTT
>TRBJ2-1|NA|NA|TRBV6-5
CASGGTVEQFF
TGTGCCAGCGGAGGGACCGTCGAGCAGTTCTTC